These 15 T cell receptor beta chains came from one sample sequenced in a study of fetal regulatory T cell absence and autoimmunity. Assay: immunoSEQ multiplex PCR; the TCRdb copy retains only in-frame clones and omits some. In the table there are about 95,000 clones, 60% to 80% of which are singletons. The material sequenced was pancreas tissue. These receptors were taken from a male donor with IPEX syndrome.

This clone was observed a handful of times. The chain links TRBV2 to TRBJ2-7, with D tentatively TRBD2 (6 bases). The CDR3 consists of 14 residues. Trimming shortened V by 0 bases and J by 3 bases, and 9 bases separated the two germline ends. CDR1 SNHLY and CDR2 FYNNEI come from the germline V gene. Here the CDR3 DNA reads TGTGCCAGCAGTGAAGCTCTAGCGATCTACGAGCAGTACTTC. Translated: CASSEALAIYEQYF.

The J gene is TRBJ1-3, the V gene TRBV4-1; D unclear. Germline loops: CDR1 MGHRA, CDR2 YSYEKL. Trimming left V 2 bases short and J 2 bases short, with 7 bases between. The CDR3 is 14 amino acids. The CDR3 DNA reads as TGCGCCAGCAGCCAAACGGCTCCTGGAAACACCATATATTTT. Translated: CASSQTAPGNTIYF.

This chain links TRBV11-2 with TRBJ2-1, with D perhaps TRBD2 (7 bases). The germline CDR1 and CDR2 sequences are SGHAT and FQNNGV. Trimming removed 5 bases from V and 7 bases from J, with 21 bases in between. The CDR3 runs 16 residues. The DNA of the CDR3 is TGTGCCAGCAGCCACTTTTGGGGGGGGCCTAGGAATGAGCAGTTCTTC. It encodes CASSHFWGGPRNEQFF.

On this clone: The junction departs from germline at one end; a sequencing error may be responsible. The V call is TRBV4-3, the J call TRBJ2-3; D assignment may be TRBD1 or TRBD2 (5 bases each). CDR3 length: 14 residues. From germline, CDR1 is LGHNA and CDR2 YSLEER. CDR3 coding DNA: TGCGCCAGCAGCGCCGGGGCCGGCACGGATACGCAGTATTTT. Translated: CASSAGAGTDTQYF.

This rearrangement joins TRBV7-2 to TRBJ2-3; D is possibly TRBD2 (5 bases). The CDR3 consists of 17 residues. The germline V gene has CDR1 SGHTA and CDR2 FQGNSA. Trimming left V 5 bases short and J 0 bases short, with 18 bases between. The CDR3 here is CASSRPSDYPSTDTQYF. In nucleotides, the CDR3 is TGTGCCAGCAGCCGTCCCAGTGACTATCCTAGCACAGATACGCAGTATTTT.

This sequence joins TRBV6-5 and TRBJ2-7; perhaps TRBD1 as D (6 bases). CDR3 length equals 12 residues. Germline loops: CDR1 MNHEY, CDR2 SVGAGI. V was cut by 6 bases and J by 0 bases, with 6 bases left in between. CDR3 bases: TGTGCCAGCAGACAGGGCTCCTACGAGCAGTACTTC. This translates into CASRQGSYEQYF.

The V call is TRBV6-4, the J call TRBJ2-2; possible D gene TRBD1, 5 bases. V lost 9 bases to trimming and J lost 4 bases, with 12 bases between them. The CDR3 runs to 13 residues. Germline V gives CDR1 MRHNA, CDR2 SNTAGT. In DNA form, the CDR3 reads TGTGCCAGAACCGTTGACAGCACCGGGGAGCTGTTTTTT. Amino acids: CARTVDSTGELFF.

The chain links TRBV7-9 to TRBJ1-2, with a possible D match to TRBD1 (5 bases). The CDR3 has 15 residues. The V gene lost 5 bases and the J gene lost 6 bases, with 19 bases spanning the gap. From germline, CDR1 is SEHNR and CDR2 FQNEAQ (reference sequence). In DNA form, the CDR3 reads TGTGCCAGCAGCGAGAAGCAGGGTTGGCTTCATGGCTACACCTTC. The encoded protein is CASSEKQGWLHGYTF.

The CDR3 here is CASSLRGGEQYF. In nucleotides, the CDR3 is TGTGCCAGCAGCTTACGGGGAGGGGAGCAGTACTTC. The chain has TRBV7-8 and TRBJ2-7; the match to TRBD2 covers 7 bases. The CDR3 covers 12 residues. Germline assignment: CDR1 SGHVS and CDR2 FQNEAQ. The trim removed 2 bases at V and 7 bases at J, leaving 2 bases unmatched.

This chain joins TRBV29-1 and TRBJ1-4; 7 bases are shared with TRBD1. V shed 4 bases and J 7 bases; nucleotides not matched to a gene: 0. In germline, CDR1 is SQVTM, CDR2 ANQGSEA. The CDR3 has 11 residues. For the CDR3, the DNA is TGCAGCGTTGGACAGGGTGAAAAACTGTTTTTT. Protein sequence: CSVGQGEKLFF.

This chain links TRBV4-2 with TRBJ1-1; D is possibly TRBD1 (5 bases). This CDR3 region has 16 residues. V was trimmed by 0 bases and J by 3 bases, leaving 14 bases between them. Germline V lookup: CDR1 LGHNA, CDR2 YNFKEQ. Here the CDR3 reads CASSQEGGTWDTEAFF. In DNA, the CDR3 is TGTGCCAGCAGCCAAGAGGGGGGAACATGGGACACTGAAGCTTTCTTT.

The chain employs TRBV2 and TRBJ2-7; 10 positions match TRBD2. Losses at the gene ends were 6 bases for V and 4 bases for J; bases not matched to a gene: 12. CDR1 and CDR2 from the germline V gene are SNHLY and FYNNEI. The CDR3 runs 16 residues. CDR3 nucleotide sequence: TGTGCCAGCAGAACCTCCCTAGCGGGGGATTATTACGAGCAGTACTTC. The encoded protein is CASRTSLAGDYYEQYF.

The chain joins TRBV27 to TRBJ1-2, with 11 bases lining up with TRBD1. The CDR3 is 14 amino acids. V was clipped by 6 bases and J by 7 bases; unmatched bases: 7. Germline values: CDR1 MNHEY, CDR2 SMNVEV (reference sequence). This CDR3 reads CASRGGQGGSGYTF. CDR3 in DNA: TGTGCCAGCAGGGGGGGACAGGGGGGTTCTGGCTACACCTTC.

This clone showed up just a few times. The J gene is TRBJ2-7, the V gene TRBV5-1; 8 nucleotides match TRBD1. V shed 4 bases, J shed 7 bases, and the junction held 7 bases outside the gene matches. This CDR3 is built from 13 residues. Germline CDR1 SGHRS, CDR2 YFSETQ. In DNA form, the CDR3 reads TGCGCCAGCAGCGCCAGGGGGCGTCATGAGCAGTACTTC. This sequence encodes CASSARGRHEQYF. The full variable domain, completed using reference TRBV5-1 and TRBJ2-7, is KAGVTQTPRYLIKTRGQQVTLSCSPISGHRSVSWYQQTPGQGLQFLFEYFSETQRNKGNFPGRFSGRQFSNSRSEMNVSTLELGDSALYLCASSARGRHEQYFGPGTRLTVT.

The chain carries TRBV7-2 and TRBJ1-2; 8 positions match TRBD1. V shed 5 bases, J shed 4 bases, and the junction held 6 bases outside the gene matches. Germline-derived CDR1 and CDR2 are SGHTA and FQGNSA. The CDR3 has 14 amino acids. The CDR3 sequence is CASSADRGGYGYTF. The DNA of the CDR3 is TGTGCCAGCAGCGCAGACAGGGGCGGCTATGGCTACACCTTC. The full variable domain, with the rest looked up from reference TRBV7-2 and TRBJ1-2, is GAGVSQSPSNKVTEKGKDVELRCDPISGHTALYWYRQSLGQGLEFLIYFQGNSAPDKSGLPSDRFSAERTGGSVSTLTIQRTQQEDSAVYLCASSADRGGYGYTFGSGTRLTVV.